Sequencing of this TCR beta chain was carried out in a study of read filtering for tumor transcriptome and immune sequencing. Overall study: By R-ISS, stages I, II and III held approximately 8, 16 and 7 patients.

The CDR3 is 14 amino acids. V lost 5 bases to trimming and J lost 3 bases; unmatched junction nucleotides: 7. Germline V lookup: CDR1 DFQATT, CDR2 SNEGSKA (reference sequence). Molecular barcoded adaptors covering alpha/delta and beta/gamma chains were used on 400 ng RNA. TCRdb re-analysed the reads in MiXCR, keeping a single row per CDR3 protein. The table records roughly 68,000 distinct CDR3 sequences, approximately 13% of them present only once. This clonotype was picked up many times. This receptor was identified in a donor at least 40 years old with multiple myeloma. What was sequenced was a population of CD138-negative cells sorted from bone marrow. The chain uses TRBV20-1 and TRBJ1-5, with TRBD1 matching over 7 bases. CDR3 DNA sequence: TGCAGTGCTGGGTATGGGACAGACAATCAGCCCCAGCATTTT. Its protein product is CSAGYGTDNQPQHF.